The 5 T cell receptor beta chains listed next were all sequenced from one sample in a study of response to subunit inactivated influenza vaccine. MiXCR was run by TCRdb on the RT-PCR reads, yielding one entry per CDR3 protein. The data show roughly 780,000 distinct CDR3 sequences, less than 20% seen once. Here the sequenced sample was PBMCs from blood, taken 4 to 6 days after vaccination. These receptor sequences come from a man between 50 and 59 years old who received an inactivated influenza vaccine.

The V call is TRBV18, the J call TRBJ2-1; the D is unclear. With 0 bases removed from V and 3 bases from J, the gap between germline ends came to 3 bases. The CDR3 sequence is 13 residues long. Per the germline V gene, CDR1 is KGHSH and CDR2 is LQKENI. This CDR3 reads CASSPPVYNEQFF. The CDR3 coding sequence is TGTGCCAGCTCACCACCCGTCTACAATGAGCAGTTCTTC.

This clonotype turned up a few times. The J gene is TRBJ1-5, the V gene TRBV20-1; D gene uncertain. This CDR3 has 13 amino acids. CDR1 and CDR2 from the germline V gene are DFQATT and SNEGSKA (reference sequence). Trimming left V 5 bases short and J 1 base short, with 9 bases between. CDR3 amino acids: CSAGLGSNQPQHF. The CDR3 coding sequence is TGCAGTGCTGGGTTGGGGAGCAATCAGCCCCAGCATTTT.

This clonotype showed up just a few times. The chain joins TRBV13 to TRBJ1-2; TRBD1 might be the D (5 bases). Germline CDR1 and CDR2: PRHDT and FYEKMQ (reference sequence). CDR3 length: 16 residues. The V and J ends lost 5 bases and 6 bases respectively, with 22 bases between them. The chain's CDR3 is CASSLGPGTLGDGYTF. The CDR3 nucleotides are TGTGCCAGCAGCCTGGGGCCCGGGACCCTTGGGGATGGCTACACCTTC.

This clonotype was observed at least ten times. The rearrangement joins TRBV6-1 to TRBJ1-6; possible D gene TRBD1, 5 bases. The CDR3 length is 14 residues. Germline CDR1 MNHNS, CDR2 SASEGT. V was trimmed by 6 bases and J by 6 bases, leaving 12 bases between them. Here the CDR3 reads CASRVGRINSPLHF. The CDR3 nucleotides are TGTGCCAGCAGGGTGGGACGGATTAATTCACCCCTCCACTTT.

This clonotype came up many times. The rearrangement uses TRBV5-1 and TRBJ1-1; TRBD1 agrees at 8 bases. Germline assignment: CDR1 SGHRS and CDR2 YFSETQ. This CDR3 has 14 residues. Trimming took 4 bases from V and 4 from J; bases not matched to a gene: 6. The CDR3 DNA follows: TGCGCCAGCAGCCGAGGACAGGGCGGCACTGAAGCTTTCTTT. It translates to CASSRGQGGTEAFF.